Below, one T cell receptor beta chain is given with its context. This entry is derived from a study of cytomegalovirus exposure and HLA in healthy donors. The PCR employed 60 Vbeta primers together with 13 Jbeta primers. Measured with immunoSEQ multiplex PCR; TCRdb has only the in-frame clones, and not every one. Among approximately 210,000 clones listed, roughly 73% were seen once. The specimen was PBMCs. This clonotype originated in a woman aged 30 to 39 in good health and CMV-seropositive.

The CDR3 bases are TGTGCCTGGAGTGTACCTACCCCCCTCCAAGAGACCCAGTACTTC. It translates to CAWSVPTPLQETQYF. The rearrangement joins TRBV30 to TRBJ2-5; D is ambiguous. The CDR3 is 15 residues long. V was pared by 0 bases and J by 1 base, with 12 bases between. Germline V CDR1 and CDR2: GTSNPN, SVGIG (reference sequence).